A single sample gave rise to the 12 T cell receptor beta chains below, sequenced in a study of shared clonotypes between healthy human individuals. Selected positively for CCR7 and CD45RO-negative, naive CD8 cells excluded terminally differentiated effector memory CD45RA+ cells. The data were produced by immunoSEQ multiplex PCR, yet TCRdb's version contains in-frame clones alone and is incomplete. The sample has roughly 2,000,000 clones; 93% are singletons. The sequencing sample was made of naive CD8+ T cells from PBMCs. These receptors were taken from a man younger than 30 in good health. Some clones in this sample may be carry-over from other donors' samples.

The rearrangement uses TRBV5-6 and TRBJ2-3; no clear D. Germline loops: CDR1 SGHDT, CDR2 YYEEEE. This CDR3 comprises 14 residues. V was clipped by 0 bases and J by 3 bases, with 8 bases between them. CDR3 bases: TGTGCCAGCAGCTTGGTTGCGACTACAGATACGCAGTATTTT. Its protein product is CASSLVATTDTQYF. The full variable domain, completed using reference TRBV5-6 and TRBJ2-3, is DAGVTQSPTHLIKTRGQQVTLRCSPKSGHDTVSWYQQALGQGPQFIFQYYEEEERQRGNFPDRFSGHQFPNYSSELNVNALLLGDSALYLCASSLVATTDTQYFGPGTRLTVL.

As regards this clone: The same CDR3 also results from other DNA sequences found in this sample. This rearrangement joins TRBV11-2 to TRBJ2-1; 9 nucleotides agree with TRBD2. CDR1 is SGHAT, CDR2 FQNNGV, per germline. V trimming: 1 base; J trimming: 7 bases; junction bases outside the gene matches: 8. The CDR3 runs 16 residues. CDR3 nucleotides: TGTGCCAGCAGCTTAGGGATAGCGGGAGAGTATAATGAGCAGTTCTTC. Encoded protein: CASSLGIAGEYNEQFF.

The chain's CDR3 is CASRRDRGVGEETQYF. DNA of the CDR3: TGTGCCAGCAGACGCGACAGGGGGGTTGGGGAAGAGACCCAGTACTTC. The chain combines TRBV7-9 with TRBJ2-5; 9 nucleotides line up with TRBD1. Germline CDR1 and CDR2: SEHNR and FQNEAQ (reference sequence). V gave up 6 bases and J gave up 3 bases; unmatched junction bases: 11. The CDR3 covers 16 residues.

This chain links TRBV6-5 with TRBJ1-4; 8 nucleotides agree with TRBD1. Germline V CDR1 and CDR2: MNHEY, SVGAGI. The CDR3 has 15 amino acids. Losses at the gene ends were 0 bases for V and 5 bases for J; bases not matched to a gene: 2. The CDR3 DNA is TGTGCCAGCAGTTACTCGGACAGGGAAAATGAAAAACTGTTTTTT. It encodes CASSYSDRENEKLFF.

This clone was seen a few times. The chain joins TRBV19 to TRBJ1-1; no clear D. Germline V CDR1 and CDR2: LNHDA, SQIVND (reference sequence). The CDR3 spans 12 residues. V lost 7 bases and J 2 bases, leaving 8 bases between the germline ends. CDR3 nucleotides: TGTGCCAGTATGTGGGGAAACACTGAAGCTTTCTTT. The encoded protein is CASMWGNTEAFF. Complete variable domain (other parts from reference TRBV19 and TRBJ1-1): DGGITQSPKYLFRKEGQNVTLSCEQNLNHDAMYWYRQDPGQGLRLIYYSQIVNDFQKGDIAEGYSVSREKKESFPLTVTSAQKNPTAFYLCASMWGNTEAFFGQGTRLTVV.

This clone came up once. This specimen includes other DNA sequences encoding the same CDR3. DNA for the CDR3: TGTGCCAGCAGCGTTTCCGGGACTAGCGGCAATGAGCAGTTCTTC. Its translation is CASSVSGTSGNEQFF. The chain couples TRBV9 to TRBJ2-1; 11 nucleotides agree with TRBD2. Germline V gene lookup returns CDR1 SGDLS and CDR2 YYNGEE. Trimming at V came to 2 bases and at J to 6 bases, leaving 4 bases not matched to a gene. The CDR3 is 15 amino acids.

This chain links TRBV29-1 with TRBJ1-1; D call uncertain. Germline assignment: CDR1 SQVTM and CDR2 ANQGSEA. The CDR3 consists of 13 residues. Trimming took 1 base from V and 4 from J, leaving 10 bases between them. The CDR3 DNA follows: TGCAGCGTTGAAGGGGGTAAGATCACTGAAGCTTTCTTT. This codes for CSVEGGKITEAFF.

V is TRBV11-3 and J is TRBJ2-1; TRBD2 agrees at 9 bases. The CDR3 loop spans 15 amino acids. The germline V gene has CDR1 SGHNT and CDR2 YENEEA. J lost 6 bases, V lost 5 bases, and 8 bases had no gene match. The CDR3 DNA sequence: TGTGCCAGCAGCCCTGTGGCGGGAGGGCTCAATGAGCAGTTCTTC. As protein: CASSPVAGGLNEQFF.

V gene TRBV27 combines with J gene TRBJ1-6; possible D gene TRBD1, 6 bases. Trimming pared 7 bases from V and 8 bases from J, leaving 27 bases between. CDR1 and CDR2 (germline): MNHEY, SMNVEV (reference sequence). The CDR3 is 18 residues long. The CDR3 loop is CASTPVRGTIVGYSPLHF. DNA for the CDR3: TGTGCCAGCACCCCCGTCCGCGGGACAATCGTCGGGTATTCACCCCTCCACTTT.

The rearrangement joins TRBV4-2 to TRBJ2-3, with 11 bases aligning to TRBD2. The CDR3 extends over 19 amino acids. Trimming at V came to 4 bases and at J to 1 base, leaving 13 bases not matched to a gene. CDR1 LGHNA and CDR2 YNFKEQ come from the germline V gene. The CDR3: CASSPGGLLAGVGTDTQYF. CDR3 bases: TGTGCCAGCAGCCCCGGAGGCTTACTAGCGGGAGTTGGCACAGATACGCAGTATTTT.

V is TRBV6-5 and J is TRBJ2-2; D is unresolved. This CDR3 comprises 16 residues. CDR1 is MNHEY and CDR2 is SVGAGI in the germline V gene. The V and J ends lost 4 bases and 0 bases respectively, with 12 bases between them. CDR3 in DNA: TGTGCCAGCAGTTGGTTTCGGACGGCGAACACCGGGGAGCTGTTTTTT. It translates to CASSWFRTANTGELFF.

About this clone: In the same sample, other DNA sequences code for this CDR3. The V call is TRBV11-2, the J call TRBJ2-5; D uncertain. Germline CDR1 is SGHAT and CDR2 is FQNNGV. The V and J ends lost 5 bases and 4 bases respectively, with 8 bases between them. The CDR3 has 12 residues. In nucleotides, the CDR3 is TGTGCCAGCAGCCTAAGAGGAGAGACCCAGTACTTC. Protein product: CASSLRGETQYF.